This TCR beta chain came from a study of blood T cell repertoires in COVID-19 (dated by TCRdb to 2020 to 2021). About the study as a whole: Collaborator samples came from the United States, Italy and Spain and covered acute and convalescent phases of COVID-19. A freely available public database, intended as a resource for researchers studying the immune response to SARS-CoV-2, is where the repertoires were released. Deeply sampled blood TCRbeta repertoires from subjects exposed to, actively infected with, or recovered from COVID-19 were included in the dataset. Nearly every sample came with metadata listing a de-identified subject ID, COVID-19 status, age in years and sex. Where HLA class I and class II types were available, the types were taken from metadata supplied by the sample provider, not from assay-based typing. The material from the prospective study consisted of cDNA or gDNA derived from T cells, B-cell-depleted T cells, or PBMCs. The samples were drawn from the first 160 participants of the ongoing ImmuneRACE study and from 1,254 subjects provided by 6 global collaborators.

Broad study findings and their caveats: How much clinical and demographic metadata was included differed by source and by participant, and the metadata was provided uncurated.

Collaborating institutions collected whole blood in K2EDTA tubes following their own protocols. For TCRbeta analysis, collaborators shipped samples as frozen whole blood, isolated PBMCs, or DNA extracted from either of those sample types. The immunoSEQ Assay, a bias-controlled multiplex PCR, was used to amplify TCRbeta CDR3 regions from genomic DNA. The paper's processing steps were these. The number of nucleated cells in each sample was estimated from the amplification of reference gene primers within the assay. To quantify the absolute abundance of each unique TCRbeta CDR3 rearrangement, sequence reads were collapsed and filtered. For each sample, productive Simpson clonality was calculated as the square root of Simpson's diversity index over productive rearrangements. TCRdb took this table from immuneACCESS and kept in-frame rearrangements with V and J called. Such tables lack part of the clones; where checked against another copy, unresolved V genes explain under half of the gap, and the rest is unexplained. The V and J calls and clone size are taken from that table; D and trimming were inferred from the DNA. The sample table contains around 320,000 clones; only one count was recorded for over 75% of them. The top ten constitute around 7.8% of the sample.

A remark on this clone: No antigen is known for it. No much larger clone is present one base from it, and per-base qualities are unavailable.

A distance of 17 bases separates the germline ends of V and J, which lose 7 bases and 2 bases respectively. Reading from cysteine to phenylalanine, the CDR3 counts 16 amino acids. Here the CDR3 DNA is all that survives: 48 bases in frame from base 1. CDR1 is given as MNHNY and CDR2 as SVGAGI, both from the germline V gene (reference sequence). The receptor comes from a human donor in a cohort sampled during active COVID-19. This sequence uses TRBV6-6 and TRBJ2-2; TRBD2 is possibly the D segment (7 matching bases). The specimen was peripheral blood. The nucleotide sequence reads TGTGCCAGCAATCTTCTGGGGGGGGGCAACACCGGGGAGCTGTTTTTT. Its coded protein is CASNLLGGGNTGELFF.